The 21 T cell receptor beta chains presented below share a single source sample, sequenced in a study of radiotherapy plus CTLA-4 blockade in lung cancer. Repertoires were generated with immunoSEQ multiplex PCR, while TCRdb's copy carries only in-frame clones and drops some. The sample has about 72,000 clones; around 82% are singletons. The sample here was peripheral blood, taken from a patient treated with radiotherapy plus ipilimumab. These receptors were taken from a human donor with non-small cell lung cancer who had a complete response to radiotherapy plus ipilimumab.

The chain couples TRBV6-5 to TRBJ2-2; the match to TRBD1 covers 7 bases. This CDR3 is 13 amino acids long. Germline V gene data show CDR1 as MNHEY and CDR2 as SVGAGI. V was clipped by 5 bases and J by 6 bases; unmatched bases: 3. The CDR3 DNA is TGTGCCAGCAGTCCCCAGGGGGCCGGGGAGCTGTTTTTT. As protein: CASSPQGAGELFF.

This clone was seen more than once but under ten times. Here the CDR3 DNA reads TGTGCCAGCAGCTCGGGACAGTCCAACACTGAAGCTTTCTTT. This codes for CASSSGQSNTEAFF. This chain links TRBV11-3 with TRBJ1-1; 7 bases line up with TRBD1. Germline CDR1 and CDR2: SGHNT and YENEEA. This CDR3 spans 14 amino acids. With 4 bases clipped from V and 2 bases from J, the junction kept 4 bases outside the gene matches.

The rearrangement joins TRBV11-2 to TRBJ1-1; 7 positions match TRBD1. This CDR3 has 14 amino acids. V shed 5 bases, J shed 2 bases, and the junction held 5 bases outside the gene matches. Germline V gene data show CDR1 as SGHAT and CDR2 as FQNNGV. The CDR3 is CASSRQGSNTEAFF. The CDR3, as DNA: TGTGCCAGCAGCCGACAGGGATCTAACACTGAAGCTTTCTTT.

The rearrangement links TRBV5-4 to TRBJ1-2; 7 bases are shared with TRBD1. Germline lookup yields CDR1 SGHNT and CDR2 YYREEE (reference sequence). The junction had 6 bases not matched to a gene; V was cut back by 0 bases and J by 7 bases. CDR3 size: 14 residues. The CDR3 region is CASSLDRGGGGYTF. CDR3 in DNA: TGTGCCAGCAGCTTGGACAGGGGAGGTGGTGGCTACACCTTC.

The chain couples TRBV11-3 to TRBJ2-3, with 8 bases matching TRBD1. The CDR3 loop spans 14 amino acids. Germline V gene data show CDR1 as SGHNT and CDR2 as YENEEA. With 5 bases clipped from V and 4 bases from J, the junction kept 5 bases outside the gene matches. CDR3 in amino acids: CASSTSGGADTQYF. The CDR3 DNA follows: TGTGCCAGCAGCACCTCAGGGGGCGCAGATACGCAGTATTTT.

This clone has only one observation. The V gene is TRBV13, the J gene TRBJ2-1; D gene ambiguous. V was shortened by 6 bases and J by 9 bases, with 12 bases between the two germline ends. Germline V gene data show CDR1 as PRHDT and CDR2 as FYEKMQ (reference sequence). This CDR3 is built from 12 residues. CDR3 in DNA: TGTGCCAGCAGAGGGATTCGAGGTGAGCAGTTCTTC. Translated: CASRGIRGEQFF. Together with reference TRBV13 and TRBJ2-1, the CDR3 gives the full variable domain: AAGVIQSPRHLIKEKRETATLKCYPIPRHDTVYWYQQGPGQDPQFLISFYEKMQSDKGSIPDRFSAQQFSDYHSELNMSSLELGDSALYFCASRGIRGEQFFGPGTRLTVL.

This clone occurred once. J is TRBJ2-3 and V is TRBV11-2; D gene unclear. The CDR3 sequence is 14 residues long. With 3 bases removed from V and 2 bases from J, the gap between germline ends came to 9 bases. The V gene's germline CDR1 is SGHAT and CDR2 FQNNGV. DNA of the CDR3: TGTGCCAGCAGCTTGGGGATCTACACAGATACGCAGTATTTT. It specifies CASSLGIYTDTQYF.

J is TRBJ1-1 and V is TRBV25-1; 10 bases line up with TRBD1. V dropped 8 bases and J dropped 9; count of bases not matched to a gene: 3. The CDR3 loop spans 11 amino acids. Germline V gives CDR1 MGHDK, CDR2 SYGVNS. The CDR3 loop reads CASEDRGKAFF. In DNA, the CDR3 is TGTGCCAGCGAGGACAGGGGGAAAGCTTTCTTT.

This CDR3 is CASSLMRGYQETQYF. For the CDR3, the DNA is TGTGCCAGCAGCTTAATGCGTGGCTACCAAGAGACCCAGTACTTC. V and J are TRBV11-2 and TRBJ2-5; no clear D gene. V was clipped by 2 bases and J by 0 bases, with 10 bases between them. This CDR3 is built from 15 residues. The germline gives CDR1 SGHAT, CDR2 FQNNGV. The full variable domain, with the rest looked up from reference TRBV11-2 and TRBJ2-5, is EAGVAQSPRYKIIEKRQSVAFWCNPISGHATLYWYQQILGQGPKLLIQFQNNGVVDDSQLPKDRFSAERLKGVDSTLKIQPAKLEDSAVYLCASSLMRGYQETQYFGPGTRLLVL.

The chain uses TRBV15 and TRBJ1-2; D gene unclear. This CDR3 region has 13 residues. Deletions cut 1 base from V and 7 bases from J, with 10 bases between. Germline values: CDR1 LNHNV, CDR2 YYDKDF (reference sequence). CDR3 DNA: TGTGCCACCAGCAGAGTAGCCCGGGGTGGCTACACCTTC. It specifies CATSRVARGGYTF.

The rearrangement joins TRBV7-2 to TRBJ2-1; 9 bases line up with TRBD1. CDR3 length: 14 amino acids. Per the germline V gene, CDR1 is SGHTA and CDR2 is FQGNSA. The junction had 5 bases not matched to a gene; V was cut back by 5 bases and J by 6 bases. The CDR3 DNA is TGTGCCAGCAGCCTAGGGACAGGGATCAATGAGCAGTTCTTC. Translation: CASSLGTGINEQFF. The complete variable domain, with remaining parts taken from reference TRBV7-2 and TRBJ2-1, reads GAGVSQSPSNKVTEKGKDVELRCDPISGHTALYWYRQSLGQGLEFLIYFQGNSAPDKSGLPSDRFSAERTGGSVSTLTIQRTQQEDSAVYLCASSLGTGINEQFFGPGTRLTVL.

The genes are TRBV10-2 and TRBJ1-2; 7 bases fit TRBD1. Losses at the gene ends were 6 bases for V and 5 bases for J; bases not matched to a gene: 6. The germline CDR1 and CDR2 sequences are WSHSY and SAAADI. This CDR3 has 13 residues. CDR3 sequence: CASSADRRYGYTF. The CDR3 DNA reads TGCGCCAGCAGCGCGGACAGGCGGTATGGCTACACCTTC.

This chain uses TRBV30 with TRBJ2-3; TRBD2 might be the D (5 bases). This CDR3 is 16 amino acids long. CDR1 and CDR2 from the germline V gene are GTSNPN and SVGIG (reference sequence). V was cut by 0 bases and J by 4 bases, with 17 bases left in between. For the CDR3, the DNA is TGTGCCTGGAGTGTAAAGGTGGGAGTGGGAGCAGATACGCAGTATTTT. Protein sequence: CAWSVKVGVGADTQYF.

The rearrangement links TRBV6-5 to TRBJ1-1; D gene ambiguous. Germline CDR1 is MNHEY and CDR2 is SVGAGI. There are 13 residues in the CDR3. Trimming removed 0 bases from V and 4 bases from J, with 6 bases in between. The CDR3 region has the DNA TGTGCCAGCAGTTACTCTGCTTCCACTGAAGCTTTCTTT. Amino acid sequence: CASSYSASTEAFF.

The V call is TRBV5-4, the J call TRBJ1-2; the match to TRBD1 covers 7 bases. There are 15 residues in the CDR3. Germline loops: CDR1 SGHNT, CDR2 YYREEE (reference sequence). Unmatched junction bases numbered 6, after V lost 3 bases and J lost 1 base. CDR3 nucleotides: TGTGCCAGCAGCTACGGACAGGAGATTAACTATGGCTACACCTTC. Encoded protein: CASSYGQEINYGYTF.

The chain links TRBV4-3 to TRBJ2-2; perhaps TRBD1 as D (6 bases). Trimming left V 0 bases short and J 4 bases short, with 9 bases between. From germline, CDR1 is LGHNA and CDR2 YSLEER. The CDR3 covers 15 residues. In DNA form, the CDR3 reads TGCGCCAGCAGCCAAGACAGGGGTGGCACCGGGGAGCTGTTTTTT. Protein sequence: CASSQDRGGTGELFF.

The chain links TRBV7-8 to TRBJ1-1, with 10 nucleotides matching TRBD1. The CDR3 length is 14 residues. The junction had 3 bases not matched to a gene; V was cut back by 6 bases and J by 2 bases. CDR1 is SGHVS, CDR2 FQNEAQ, per germline. The CDR3 spells CASRGTGANTEAFF. As DNA, the CDR3 is TGTGCCAGCAGGGGGACAGGGGCCAACACTGAAGCTTTCTTT.

This chain links TRBV4-1 with TRBJ2-3; TRBD2 matches at 14 bases. This CDR3 has 18 residues. The V and J ends lost 4 bases and 4 bases, in that order; junction bases with no gene match: 10. Germline assignment: CDR1 MGHRA and CDR2 YSYEKL. DNA of the CDR3: TGCGCCAGCAGCCTGGGACTAGCGGGAGTCCGGATCGCAGATACGCAGTATTTT. Its translation is CASSLGLAGVRIADTQYF.

The J gene is TRBJ1-4, the V gene TRBV11-3; D is uncertain. The CDR3 is 14 amino acids. V was pared by 1 base and J by 8 bases, with 11 bases between. The V gene's germline CDR1 is SGHNT and CDR2 YENEEA. The CDR3 spells CASSLGGNGEKLFF. The DNA of the CDR3 is TGTGCCAGCAGCTTAGGAGGGAATGGCGAAAAACTGTTTTTT.

This sequence joins TRBV7-9 and TRBJ2-2; no definite D call. V lost 2 bases to trimming and J lost 7 bases, with 14 bases between them. Germline CDR1 and CDR2: SEHNR and FQNEAQ (reference sequence). This CDR3 is built from 15 residues. The chain's CDR3 is CASSLSAELGGELFF. CDR3 coding DNA: TGTGCCAGCAGCTTATCGGCGGAGCTCGGCGGGGAGCTGTTTTTT.

V gene TRBV4-1 combines with J gene TRBJ1-4, with 8 bases identical to TRBD1. CDR1 MGHRA and CDR2 YSYEKL come from the germline V gene. This CDR3 has 13 residues. V gave up 6 bases and J gave up 10 bases; unmatched junction bases: 7. The CDR3 nucleotides are TGCGCCAGCAGGGTGACAGGGGAGGGAAAACTGTTTTTT. Amino acids: CASRVTGEGKLFF.